This is a list of T cell receptor beta chains from one sample in a study of blood T cells in healthy people across ages. Using its own MiXCR run on the 5' RACE reads, TCRdb lists one record per CDR3 protein. Among fewer than 2,000,000 distinct CDR3 sequences listed, roughly 30% were seen once. Material for sequencing was blood. Every receptor here comes from a woman in her thirties in good health. CDR3s include the opening cysteine and the closing phenylalanine or tryptophan. Fields, in order: D gene, clone size, V gene, J gene, CDR3 DNA, CDR3 protein. The D gene is left open where the match is weak. Some rows have no size entry. The others give once, few or many, or a class for an expanded clone.

d_gene: -; abundance: -; v_gene: TRBV16; j_gene: TRBJ1-5; CDR3nt: TGTGCCAGCAGCCAACGCCTGGGGGCGCAGGATCAGCCCCAGCATTTT; CDR3aa: CASSQRLGAQDQPQHF
d_gene: -; abundance: few; v_gene: TRBV6-1; j_gene: TRBJ2-6; CDR3nt: TGTGCCAGCATGGGACGGACCGATGACTCTGGGGCCAACGTCCTGACTTTC; CDR3aa: CASMGRTDDSGANVLTF
d_gene: TRBD1; abundance: many; v_gene: TRBV20-1; j_gene: TRBJ2-7; CDR3nt: TGCAGTGCTGGCTTGACAGGGTCCTACGAGCAGTACTTC; CDR3aa: CSAGLTGSYEQYF
d_gene: -; abundance: -; v_gene: TRBV11-2; j_gene: TRBJ1-1; CDR3nt: TGTGCCAGCAGCCGCAGGGCGATGAACACTGAAGCTTTCTTT; CDR3aa: CASSRRAMNTEAFF
d_gene: TRBD1; abundance: -; v_gene: TRBV9; j_gene: TRBJ2-3; CDR3nt: TGTGCCAGCAGCGTATCAAGGGGGCCAACGATCAGCACAGATACGCAGTATTTT; CDR3aa: CASSVSRGPTISTDTQYF
d_gene: -; abundance: -; v_gene: TRBV4-1; j_gene: TRBJ1-1; CDR3nt: TGCGCCAGCAGCCAAGAGGTTAGGATTGAAGCTTTCTTT; CDR3aa: CASSQEVRIEAFF
d_gene: TRBD2; abundance: -; v_gene: TRBV5-8; j_gene: TRBJ2-1; CDR3nt: TGTGCCAGAATCCGGGTTGGGGGAAGGACTAGCAATGAGCAGTTCTTC; CDR3aa: CARIRVGGRTSNEQFF
d_gene: -; abundance: few; v_gene: TRBV5-1; j_gene: TRBJ2-7; CDR3nt: TGCGCCAGCAGCTTGTGGAAAGAGACCTACGAGCAGTACTTC; CDR3aa: CASSLWKETYEQYF
d_gene: -; abundance: few; v_gene: TRBV4-1; j_gene: TRBJ2-1; CDR3nt: TGCGCCAGCAGCCAAGAATCGGCGGCGAGCTCCTACAATGAGCAGTTCTTC; CDR3aa: CASSQESAASSYNEQFF
d_gene: TRBD2; abundance: -; v_gene: TRBV10-3; j_gene: TRBJ2-7; CDR3nt: TGTGCCATCAGTGGGGAAGTTAGCGGGAGTCCCTACGAGCAGTACTTC; CDR3aa: CAISGEVSGSPYEQYF
d_gene: -; abundance: few; v_gene: TRBV10-3; j_gene: TRBJ1-2; CDR3nt: TGTGCCATCAGTGAGCCCCCTGACAGACCTGGAGGCTACACCTTC; CDR3aa: CAISEPPDRPGGYTF